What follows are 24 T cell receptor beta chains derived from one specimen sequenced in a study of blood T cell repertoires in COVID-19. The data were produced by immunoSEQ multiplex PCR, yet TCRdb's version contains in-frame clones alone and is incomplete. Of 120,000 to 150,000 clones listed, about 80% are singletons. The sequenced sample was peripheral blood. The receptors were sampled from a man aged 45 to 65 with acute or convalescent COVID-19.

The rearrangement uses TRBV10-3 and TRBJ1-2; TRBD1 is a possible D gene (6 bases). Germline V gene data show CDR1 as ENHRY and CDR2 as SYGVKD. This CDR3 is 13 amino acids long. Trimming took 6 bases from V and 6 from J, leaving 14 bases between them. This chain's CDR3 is CAIRTDRSDGYTF. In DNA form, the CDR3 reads TGTGCCATCAGGACTGACAGGTCTGATGGCTACACCTTC.

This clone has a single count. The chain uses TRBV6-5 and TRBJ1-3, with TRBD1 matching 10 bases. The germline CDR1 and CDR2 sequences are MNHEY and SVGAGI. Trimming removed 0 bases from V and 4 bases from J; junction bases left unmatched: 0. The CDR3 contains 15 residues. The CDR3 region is CASSYSGQGGNTIYF. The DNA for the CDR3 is TGTGCCAGCAGTTACTCGGGACAGGGGGGAAACACCATATATTTT.

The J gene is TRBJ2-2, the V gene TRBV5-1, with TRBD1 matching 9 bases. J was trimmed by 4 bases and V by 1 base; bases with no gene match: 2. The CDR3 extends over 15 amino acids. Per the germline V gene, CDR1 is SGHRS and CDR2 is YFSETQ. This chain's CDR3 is CASSLWTGVTGELFF. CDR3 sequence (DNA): TGCGCCAGCAGCTTGTGGACAGGGGTCACCGGGGAGCTGTTTTTT.

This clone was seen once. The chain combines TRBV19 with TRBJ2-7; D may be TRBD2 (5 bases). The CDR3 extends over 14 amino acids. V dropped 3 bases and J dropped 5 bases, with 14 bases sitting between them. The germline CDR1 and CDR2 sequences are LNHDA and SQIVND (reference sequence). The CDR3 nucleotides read TGTGCCAGTAGTATCCCGGGGATCTTCGACGAGCAGTACTTC. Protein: CASSIPGIFDEQYF.

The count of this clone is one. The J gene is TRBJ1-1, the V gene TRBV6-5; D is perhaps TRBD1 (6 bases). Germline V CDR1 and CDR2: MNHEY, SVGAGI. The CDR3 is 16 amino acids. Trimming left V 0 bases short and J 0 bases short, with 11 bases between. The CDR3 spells CASSYSMGAMNTEAFF. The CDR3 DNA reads TGTGCCAGCAGTTACTCGATGGGGGCGATGAACACTGAAGCTTTCTTT.

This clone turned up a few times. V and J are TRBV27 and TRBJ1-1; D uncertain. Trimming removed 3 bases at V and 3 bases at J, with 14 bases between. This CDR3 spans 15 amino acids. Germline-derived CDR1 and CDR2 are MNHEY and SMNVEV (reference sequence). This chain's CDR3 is CASSLRGQAHTEAFF. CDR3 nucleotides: TGTGCCAGCAGTTTGCGAGGGCAGGCGCACACTGAAGCTTTCTTT.

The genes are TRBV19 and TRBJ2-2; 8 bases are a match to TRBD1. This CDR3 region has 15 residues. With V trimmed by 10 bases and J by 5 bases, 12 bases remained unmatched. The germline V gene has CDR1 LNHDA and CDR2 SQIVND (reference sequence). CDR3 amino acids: CATRLDRGMTGELFF. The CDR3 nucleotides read TGTGCCACCCGGCTCGACAGGGGTATGACCGGGGAGCTGTTTTTT. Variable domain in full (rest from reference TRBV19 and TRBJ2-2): DGGITQSPKYLFRKEGQNVTLSCEQNLNHDAMYWYRQDPGQGLRLIYYSQIVNDFQKGDIAEGYSVSREKKESFPLTVTSAQKNPTAFYLCATRLDRGMTGELFFGEGSRLTVL.

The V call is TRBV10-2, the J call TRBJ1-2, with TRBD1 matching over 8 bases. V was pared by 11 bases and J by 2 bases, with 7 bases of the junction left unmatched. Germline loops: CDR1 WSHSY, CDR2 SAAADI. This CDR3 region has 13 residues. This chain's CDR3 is CASNRGVNYGYTF. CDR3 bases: TGCGCCTCCAACAGGGGGGTAAACTATGGCTACACCTTC.

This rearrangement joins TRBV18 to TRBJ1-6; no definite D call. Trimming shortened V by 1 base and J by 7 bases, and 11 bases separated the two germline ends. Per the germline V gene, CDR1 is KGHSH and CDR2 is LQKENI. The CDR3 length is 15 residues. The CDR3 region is CASSPLGDRNSPLHF. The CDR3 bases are TGTGCCAGCTCACCACTCGGGGATCGGAATTCACCCCTCCACTTT.

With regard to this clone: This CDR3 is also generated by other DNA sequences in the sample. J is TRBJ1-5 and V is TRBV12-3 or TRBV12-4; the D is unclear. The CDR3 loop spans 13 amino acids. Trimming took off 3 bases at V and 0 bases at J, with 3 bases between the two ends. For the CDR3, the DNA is TGTGCCAGCAGTTTCAATAGCAATCAGCCCCAGCATTTT. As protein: CASSFNSNQPQHF.

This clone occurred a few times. The CDR3 is CASSPPGETQYF. The CDR3 nucleotides read TGTGCCAGCAGCCCCCCAGGGGAGACCCAGTACTTC. The rearrangement uses TRBV7-2 and TRBJ2-5, with D possibly being TRBD1 (5 bases). CDR1 and CDR2 from the germline V gene are SGHTA and FQGNSA. Trimming left V 5 bases short and J 5 bases short, with 9 bases between. There are 12 residues in the CDR3.

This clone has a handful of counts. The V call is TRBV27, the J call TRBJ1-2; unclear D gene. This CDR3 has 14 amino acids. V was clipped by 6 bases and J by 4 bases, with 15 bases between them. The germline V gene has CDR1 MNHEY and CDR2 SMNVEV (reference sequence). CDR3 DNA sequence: TGTGCCAGCAGCCGTCGCGGGGAGTCCTATGGCTACACCTTC. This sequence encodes CASSRRGESYGYTF.

The DNA of the CDR3 is TGCGCCAGCAGCTTAGGGGTCCTAGACGAGCAGTACTTC. Protein product: CASSLGVLDEQYF. This sequence joins TRBV5-1 and TRBJ2-7; possibly TRBD1 for D (5 bases). In germline, CDR1 is SGHRS, CDR2 YFSETQ. The CDR3 extends over 13 amino acids. V was trimmed by 2 bases and J by 5 bases, leaving 11 bases between them.

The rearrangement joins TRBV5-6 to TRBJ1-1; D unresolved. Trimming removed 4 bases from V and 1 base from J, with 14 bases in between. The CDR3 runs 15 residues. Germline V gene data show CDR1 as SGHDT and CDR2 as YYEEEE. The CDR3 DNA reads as TGTGCCAGCAGCCGGACGCCGGACTGGAACACTGAAGCTTTCTTT. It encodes CASSRTPDWNTEAFF.

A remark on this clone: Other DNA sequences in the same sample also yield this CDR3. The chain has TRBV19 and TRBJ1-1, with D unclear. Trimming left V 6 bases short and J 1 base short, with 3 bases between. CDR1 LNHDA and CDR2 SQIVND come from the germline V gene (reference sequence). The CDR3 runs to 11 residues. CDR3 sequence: CASRANTEAFF. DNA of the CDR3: TGTGCCAGTAGGGCGAACACTGAAGCTTTCTTT.

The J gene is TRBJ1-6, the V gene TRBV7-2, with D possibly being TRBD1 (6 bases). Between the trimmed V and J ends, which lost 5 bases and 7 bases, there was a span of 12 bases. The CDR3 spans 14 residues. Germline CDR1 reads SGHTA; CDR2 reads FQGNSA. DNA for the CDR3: TGTGCCAGCAGCCTGCGACAGGAGAATTCACCCCTCCACTTT. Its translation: CASSLRQENSPLHF.

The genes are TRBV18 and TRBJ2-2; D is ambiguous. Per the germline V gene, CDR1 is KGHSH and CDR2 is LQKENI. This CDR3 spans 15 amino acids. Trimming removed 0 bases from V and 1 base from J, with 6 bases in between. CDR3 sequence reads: CASSPPSKNTGELFF. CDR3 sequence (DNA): TGTGCCAGCTCACCACCAAGCAAGAACACCGGGGAGCTGTTTTTT.

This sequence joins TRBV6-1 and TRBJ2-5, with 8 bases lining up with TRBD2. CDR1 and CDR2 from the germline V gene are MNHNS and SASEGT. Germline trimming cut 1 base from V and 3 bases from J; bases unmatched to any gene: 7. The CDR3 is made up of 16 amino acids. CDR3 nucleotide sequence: TGTGCCAGCAGTGAAGGGCTCGGACTAGCAGAAGAGACCCAGTACTTC. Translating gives CASSEGLGLAEETQYF.

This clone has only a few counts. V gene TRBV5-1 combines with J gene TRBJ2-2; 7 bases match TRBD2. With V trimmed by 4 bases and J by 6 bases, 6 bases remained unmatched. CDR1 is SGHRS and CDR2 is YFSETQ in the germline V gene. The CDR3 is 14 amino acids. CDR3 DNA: TGCGCCAGCAGCCGGACTAGTGAGTCCGGGGAGCTGTTTTTT. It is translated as CASSRTSESGELFF. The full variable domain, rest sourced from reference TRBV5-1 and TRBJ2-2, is KAGVTQTPRYLIKTRGQQVTLSCSPISGHRSVSWYQQTPGQGLQFLFEYFSETQRNKGNFPGRFSGRQFSNSRSEMNVSTLELGDSALYLCASSRTSESGELFFGEGSRLTVL.

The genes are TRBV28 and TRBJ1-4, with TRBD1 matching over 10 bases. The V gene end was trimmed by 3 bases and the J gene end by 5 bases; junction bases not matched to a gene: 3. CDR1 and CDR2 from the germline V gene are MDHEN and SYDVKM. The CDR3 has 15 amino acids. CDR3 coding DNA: TGTGCCAGCAGTTTTCCGGGACAGGGGAATGAAAAACTGTTTTTT. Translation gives CASSFPGQGNEKLFF.

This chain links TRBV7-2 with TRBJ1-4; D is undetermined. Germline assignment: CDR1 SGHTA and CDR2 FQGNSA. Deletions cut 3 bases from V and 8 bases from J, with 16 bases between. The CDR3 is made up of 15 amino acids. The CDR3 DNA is TGTGCCAGCAGCTTGTCCCCGGGTTTCCAAGAAAAACTGTTTTTT. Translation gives CASSLSPGFQEKLFF.

CDR3 sequence reads: CASSYGRTASYNEQFF. The CDR3 DNA reads as TGTGCCAGCAGTTATGGTCGGACAGCCTCCTACAATGAGCAGTTCTTC. The chain links TRBV6-5 to TRBJ2-1; D is perhaps TRBD1 (6 bases). V lost 3 bases to trimming and J lost 0 bases, with 12 bases between them. CDR3 length equals 16 residues. Germline lookup yields CDR1 MNHEY and CDR2 SVGAGI.

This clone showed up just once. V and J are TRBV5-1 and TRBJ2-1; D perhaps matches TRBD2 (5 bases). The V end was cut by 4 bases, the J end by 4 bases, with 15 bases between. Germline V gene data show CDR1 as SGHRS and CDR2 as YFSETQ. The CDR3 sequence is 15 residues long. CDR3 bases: TGCGCCAGCAGCGGTACAGAGAGGGTATACAATGAGCAGTTCTTC. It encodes CASSGTERVYNEQFF.

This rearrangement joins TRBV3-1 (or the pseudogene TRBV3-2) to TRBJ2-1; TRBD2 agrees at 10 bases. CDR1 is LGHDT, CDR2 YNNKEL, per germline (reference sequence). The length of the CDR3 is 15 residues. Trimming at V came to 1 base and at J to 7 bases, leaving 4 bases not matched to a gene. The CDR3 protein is CASSQVSGGRNEQFF. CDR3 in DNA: TGTGCCAGCAGCCAAGTTAGCGGGGGGCGGAATGAGCAGTTCTTC.